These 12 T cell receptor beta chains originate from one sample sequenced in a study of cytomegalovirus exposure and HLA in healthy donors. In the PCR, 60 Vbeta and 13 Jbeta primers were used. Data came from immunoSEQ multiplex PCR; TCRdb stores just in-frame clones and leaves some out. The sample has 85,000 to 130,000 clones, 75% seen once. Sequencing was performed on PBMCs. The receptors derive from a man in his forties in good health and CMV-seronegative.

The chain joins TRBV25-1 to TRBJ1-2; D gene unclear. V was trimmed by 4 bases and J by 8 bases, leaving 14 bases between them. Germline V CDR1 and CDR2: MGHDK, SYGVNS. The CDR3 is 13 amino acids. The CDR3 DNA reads TGTGCCAGCAGTGTACCCGGAGGTCGGGGCTACACCTTC. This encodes CASSVPGGRGYTF.

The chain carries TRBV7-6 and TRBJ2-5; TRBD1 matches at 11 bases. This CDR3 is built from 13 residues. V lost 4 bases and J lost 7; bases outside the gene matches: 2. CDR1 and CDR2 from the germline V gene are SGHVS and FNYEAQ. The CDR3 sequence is CASSYGTGGTQYF. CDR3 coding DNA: TGTGCCAGCAGCTACGGGACAGGGGGGACCCAGTACTTC.

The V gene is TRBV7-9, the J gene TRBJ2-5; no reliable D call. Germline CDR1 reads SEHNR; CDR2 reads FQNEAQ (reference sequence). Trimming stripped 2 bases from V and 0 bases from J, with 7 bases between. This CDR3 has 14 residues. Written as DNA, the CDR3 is TGTGCCAGCAGCTTATGGGCAAACCAAGAGACCCAGTACTTC. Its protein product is CASSLWANQETQYF. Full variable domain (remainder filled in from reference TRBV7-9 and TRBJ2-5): DTGVSQNPRHKITKRGQNVTFRCDPISEHNRLYWYRQTLGQGPEFLTYFQNEAQLEKSRLLSDRFSAERPKGSFSTLEIQRTEQGDSAMYLCASSLWANQETQYFGPGTRLLVL.

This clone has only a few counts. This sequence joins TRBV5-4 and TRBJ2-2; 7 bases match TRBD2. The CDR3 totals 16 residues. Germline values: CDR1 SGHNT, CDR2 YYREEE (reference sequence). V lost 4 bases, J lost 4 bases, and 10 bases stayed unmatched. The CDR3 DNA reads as TGTGCCAGCAGCCCACGACTAGCAGACGCCACCGGGGAGCTGTTTTTT. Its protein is CASSPRLADATGELFF.

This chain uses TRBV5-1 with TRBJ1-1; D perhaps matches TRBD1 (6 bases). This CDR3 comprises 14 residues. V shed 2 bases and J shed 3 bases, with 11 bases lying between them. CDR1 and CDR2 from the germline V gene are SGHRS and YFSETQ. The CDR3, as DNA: TGCGCCAGCAGCTTAGGGGGTGTAGACACTGAAGCTTTCTTT. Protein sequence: CASSLGGVDTEAFF.

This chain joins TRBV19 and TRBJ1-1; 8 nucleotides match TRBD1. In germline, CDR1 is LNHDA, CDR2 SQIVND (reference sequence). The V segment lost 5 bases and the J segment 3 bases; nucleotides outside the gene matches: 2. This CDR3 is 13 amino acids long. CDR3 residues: CASSPDRDTEAFF. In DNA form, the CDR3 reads TGTGCCAGTAGTCCGGACAGGGACACTGAAGCTTTCTTT.

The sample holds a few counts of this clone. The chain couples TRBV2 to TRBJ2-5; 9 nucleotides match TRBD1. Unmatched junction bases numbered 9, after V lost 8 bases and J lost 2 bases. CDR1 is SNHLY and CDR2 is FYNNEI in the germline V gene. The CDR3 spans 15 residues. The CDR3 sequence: CASGRQGGGQETQYF. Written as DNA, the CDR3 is TGTGCCAGCGGACGACAGGGGGGAGGACAAGAGACCCAGTACTTC.

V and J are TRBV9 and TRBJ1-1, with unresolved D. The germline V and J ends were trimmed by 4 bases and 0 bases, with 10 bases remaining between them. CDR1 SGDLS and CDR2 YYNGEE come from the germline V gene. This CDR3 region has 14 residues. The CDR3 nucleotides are TGTGCCAGCAGCCCGAGGTGGCTGAACACTGAAGCTTTCTTT. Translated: CASSPRWLNTEAFF.

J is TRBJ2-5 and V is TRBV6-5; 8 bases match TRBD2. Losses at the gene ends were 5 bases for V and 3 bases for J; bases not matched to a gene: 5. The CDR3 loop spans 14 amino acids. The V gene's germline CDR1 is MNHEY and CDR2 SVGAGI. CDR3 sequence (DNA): TGTGCCAGCAGTCGTCCGGGACTAGAAGAGACCCAGTACTTC. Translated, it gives CASSRPGLEETQYF.

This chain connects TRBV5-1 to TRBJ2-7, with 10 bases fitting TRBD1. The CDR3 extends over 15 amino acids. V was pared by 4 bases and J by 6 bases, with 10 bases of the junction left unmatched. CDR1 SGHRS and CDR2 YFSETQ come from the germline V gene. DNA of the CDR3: TGCGCCAGCAGCCTCTCCGGGACAGGGGTAACCGAGCAGTACTTC. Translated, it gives CASSLSGTGVTEQYF.

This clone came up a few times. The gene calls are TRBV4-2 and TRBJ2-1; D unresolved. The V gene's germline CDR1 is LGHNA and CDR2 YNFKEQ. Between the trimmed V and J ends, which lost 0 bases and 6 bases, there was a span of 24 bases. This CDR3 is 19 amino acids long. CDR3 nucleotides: TGTGCCAGCAGCCAAGAATTGAGTGTCGCCCGAAGGAGTCGCAATGAGCAGTTCTTC. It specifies CASSQELSVARRSRNEQFF.

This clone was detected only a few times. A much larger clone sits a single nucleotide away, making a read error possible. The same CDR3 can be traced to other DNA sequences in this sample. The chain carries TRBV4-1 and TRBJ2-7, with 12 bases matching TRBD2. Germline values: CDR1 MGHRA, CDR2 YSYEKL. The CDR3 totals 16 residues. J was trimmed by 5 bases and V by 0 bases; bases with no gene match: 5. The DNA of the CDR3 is TGCGCCAGCAGCCAAGATGAGACTAGCGGGGGTCACGAGCAGTACTTC. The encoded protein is CASSQDETSGGHEQYF.